This TCR beta chain was identified during a study of blood T cell repertoires in COVID-19. The CDR3 is 12 amino acids. Germline CDR1 is SGHTA and CDR2 is FQGNSA. The ends lost 5 bases at V and 4 bases at J; junction bases unmatched: 1. Sequenced by immunoSEQ multiplex PCR; TCRdb stores in-frame clones only, minus some. This sample yields over 200,000 clones, of which 75% to 95% are seen a single time; around 2.6% belongs to the top ten. Sample: peripheral blood. V usage is TRBV7-2 and J usage is TRBJ2-5; 7 positions agree with TRBD1. This TCR derives from a person aged 18 to 29 with COVID-19, enrolled during active disease. CDR3 in DNA: TGTGCCAGCAGCCGACAGGGAGAGACCCAGTACTTC. Protein product: CASSRQGETQYF.